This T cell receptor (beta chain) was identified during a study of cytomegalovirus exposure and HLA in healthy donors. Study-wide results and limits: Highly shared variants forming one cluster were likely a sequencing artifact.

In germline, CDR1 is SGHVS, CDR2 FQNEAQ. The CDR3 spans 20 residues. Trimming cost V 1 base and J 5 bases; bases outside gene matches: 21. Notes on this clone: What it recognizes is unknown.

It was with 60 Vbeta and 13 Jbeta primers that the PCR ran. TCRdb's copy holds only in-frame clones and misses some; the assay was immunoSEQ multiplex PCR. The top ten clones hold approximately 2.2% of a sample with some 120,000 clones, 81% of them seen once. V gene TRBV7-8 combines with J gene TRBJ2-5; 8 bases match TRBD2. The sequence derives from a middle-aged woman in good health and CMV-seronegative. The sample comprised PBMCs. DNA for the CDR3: TGTGCCAGCAGCTTAGTCGGTCTGGCGGGGGGTCCAAGAGGGGGGGAGACCCAGTACTTC. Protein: CASSLVGLAGGPRGGETQYF.